This T cell receptor beta chain was recorded in a study of blood T cell repertoires in COVID-19. Per the authors' pipeline: The authors estimated nucleated cell counts from reference gene primer amplification. Assay used: immunoSEQ multiplex PCR; TCRdb lists only in-frame clones, some missing. D and trimming were read from the DNA, whereas the V and J calls and clone size are those reported in that table. The data contain hundreds of thousands of clones, over 75% of them singletons. The V gene end was trimmed by 3 bases and the J gene end by 4 bases; junction bases not matched to a gene: 9. CDR3 length: 16 residues. Germline lookup yields CDR1 SGHTA and CDR2 FQGNSA.

The sample consisted of peripheral blood. The receptor comes from a woman aged 45-65 years with active or convalescent COVID-19. The chain joins TRBV7-2 to TRBJ2-3; 8 positions agree with TRBD2. The chain's CDR3 is CASSFAIAGISDTQYF. Here the CDR3 DNA reads TGTGCCAGCAGCTTCGCGATAGCGGGGATATCAGATACGCAGTATTTT. Based on the CDR3 plus reference TRBV7-2 and TRBJ2-3, the full variable domain is GAGVSQSPSNKVTEKGKDVELRCDPISGHTALYWYRQSLGQGLEFLIYFQGNSAPDKSGLPSDRFSAERTGGSVSTLTIQRTQQEDSAVYLCASSFAIAGISDTQYFGPGTRLTVL.